A selection of T cell receptor beta chains follows, all from one sample in a study of blood T cell repertoires in COVID-19. Clones were read by immunoSEQ multiplex PCR, and TCRdb kept only the in-frame ones, dropping some. The sample contains about 220,000 clones, 65% to 85% of which appear only once. Sequenced sample: PBMCs or T cells enriched from blood (not recorded which). The receptors shown here come from a woman between 40 and 50 years old who had recovered from COVID-19. The CDR3 runs from the conserved cysteine through the conserved F or W. D genes are given only for firm matches. Size values are once, few and many counts, or a class for expanded clones, and some rows have none.

V gene,D gene,clone size,J gene,CDR3 protein,CDR3 DNA
TRBV25-1,.,once,TRBJ2-5,CASSEYIRTAEETQYF,TGTGCCAGCAGTGAATATATTAGGACAGCAGAAGAGACCCAGTACTTC
TRBV3-1/TRBV3-2,.,.,TRBJ1-1,CASSQESGGAFF,TGTGCCAGCAGCCAAGAATCGGGGGGAGCTTTCTTT
TRBV5-1,.,.,TRBJ2-1,CASSFGAYNEQFF,TGCGCCAGCAGCTTCGGGGCCTACAATGAGCAGTTCTTC
TRBV3-1/TRBV3-2,.,.,TRBJ2-1,CASSQDGTRGMHNEQFF,TGTGCCAGCAGCCAAGATGGTACCCGGGGAATGCACAATGAGCAGTTCTTC
TRBV18,.,.,TRBJ2-1,CASSPGKREYNEQFF,TGTGCCAGCTCACCAGGGAAGAGGGAATACAATGAGCAGTTCTTC
TRBV3-1/TRBV3-2,TRBD2,.,TRBJ2-1,CASSARPVAGTSYNEQFF,TGTGCCAGCAGCGCCCGTCCCGTAGCGGGGACCTCCTACAATGAGCAGTTCTTC
TRBV12-5,TRBD2,.,TRBJ2-1,CASGPVWGRGPYNEQFF,TGTGCTAGTGGCCCCGTGTGGGGGAGGGGCCCCTACAATGAGCAGTTCTTC
TRBV28,TRBD2,.,TRBJ2-7,CASSRSGTSYEQYF,TGTGCCAGCAGCCGGAGCGGGACCTCCTACGAGCAGTACTTC
TRBV4-1,TRBD1,.,TRBJ1-2,CASSPGQGSTYTF,TGCGCCAGCAGCCCGGGACAGGGGTCCACCTACACCTTC
TRBV7-9,.,.,TRBJ2-7,CASSFDQGDYEQYF,TGTGCCAGCAGCTTTGACCAAGGGGACTACGAGCAGTACTTC
TRBV9,.,.,TRBJ2-3,CASSQVGGTSTDTQYF,TGTGCCAGCAGCCAGGTAGGGGGAACTAGCACAGATACGCAGTATTTT
TRBV7-2,.,.,TRBJ2-1,CASSLAPPETGFF,TGTGCCAGCAGCTTAGCGCCTCCCGAAACAGGATTCTTC
TRBV7-2,TRBD1,.,TRBJ1-1,CASSLMKGQGKSEAFF,TGTGCCAGCAGCTTAATGAAAGGACAGGGGAAAAGTGAAGCTTTCTTT
TRBV2,TRBD2,.,TRBJ2-2,CASSEARTSGRTGELFF,TGTGCCAGCAGTGAAGCTCGGACTAGCGGGAGGACCGGGGAGCTGTTTTTT
TRBV27,TRBD2,once,TRBJ2-2,CASSWGRAGTGELFF,TGTGCCAGCAGTTGGGGGAGGGCAGGCACCGGGGAGCTGTTTTTT
TRBV10-1,TRBD2,.,TRBJ2-2,CASSPGTSHTGELFF,TGCGCCAGCAGCCCCGGGACTAGCCACACCGGGGAGCTGTTTTTT
TRBV27,TRBD2,few,TRBJ2-3,CASSPLGTSGVLTDTQYF,TGTGCCAGCAGTCCGCTAGGGACTAGCGGGGTACTCACAGATACGCAGTATTTT
TRBV28,TRBD1,.,TRBJ1-2,CASSGTANYGYTF,TGTGCCAGCAGTGGGACAGCTAACTATGGCTACACCTTC
TRBV19,TRBD2,.,TRBJ2-7,CASSALAGAYEQYF,TGTGCCAGTAGTGCACTAGCGGGGGCCTACGAGCAGTACTTC
TRBV11-3,.,.,TRBJ1-2,CASSSAWEGHYGYTF,TGTGCCAGCAGCTCCGCCTGGGAGGGTCACTATGGCTACACCTTC
TRBV14,.,.,TRBJ2-6,CASSQDLTTISGANVLTF,TGTGCCAGCAGCCAAGATCTCACAACTATCTCTGGGGCCAACGTCCTGACTTTC
TRBV27,.,.,TRBJ2-1,CASYFQGGGNEQFF,TGTGCCAGTTACTTTCAAGGGGGTGGGAATGAGCAGTTCTTC
TRBV7-2,TRBD1,.,TRBJ2-7,CASTPGGASYYEQYF,TGTGCCAGCACTCCAGGGGGCGCTTCCTACTACGAGCAGTACTTC
TRBV5-1,.,.,TRBJ2-1,CASSSSGQTYNEQFF,TGCGCCAGCAGCTCCAGCGGGCAAACCTACAATGAGCAGTTCTTC
TRBV2,TRBD2,.,TRBJ2-6,CASSAGVRTGANVLTF,TGTGCCAGCAGCGCGGGGGTCCGCACTGGGGCCAACGTCCTGACTTTC
TRBV6-5,.,.,TRBJ2-2,CASSQQETGELFF,TGTGCCAGCAGTCAACAGGAAACCGGGGAGCTGTTTTTT
TRBV7-5,.,.,TRBJ2-3,CVRSLAELAGGPKYF,TGTGTCAGAAGCTTAGCGGAACTAGCGGGAGGCCCCAAGTATTTT
TRBV7-8,.,.,TRBJ2-7,CASSLGGQYNEQYF,TGTGCCAGCAGCTTAGGGGGCCAGTACAACGAGCAGTACTTC
TRBV30,.,few,TRBJ2-7,CAWKDRQPRYEQYF,TGTGCCTGGAAGGATAGGCAGCCTAGGTACGAGCAGTACTTC
TRBV27,.,.,TRBJ1-5,CASSLIGGGQPQHF,TGTGCCAGCAGTTTAATCGGGGGTGGACAGCCCCAGCATTTT
TRBV6-5,TRBD1,.,TRBJ1-2,CASSYIISRDSYGYTF,TGTGCCAGCAGTTACATTATATCCCGGGACAGCTATGGCTACACCTTC